Reported below is one T cell receptor beta chain. Trimming removed 2 bases from V and 5 bases from J; junction bases left unmatched: 4. Germline CDR1 and CDR2: SGHDT and YYEEEE. This CDR3 has 14 residues. The data are from a study of blood T cell repertoires in COVID-19. Across the whole study: Whether acute or convalescent, the COVID-19 samples came from the United States, Italy and Spain.

The protocol was immunoSEQ multiplex PCR, while the TCRdb copy is restricted to in-frame clones and leaves out a portion. The sample includes approximately 150,000 clones, around four fifths of them seen just once. Sequencing was carried out using peripheral blood. This sequence joins TRBV5-6 and TRBJ2-5; 9 nucleotides agree with TRBD1. The clonotype originates from a woman older than 75 with COVID-19, enrolled during active disease. The CDR3 bases are TGTGCCAGCAGCTTTGTACAGGGGGCGGAGACCCAGTACTTC. Translation gives CASSFVQGAETQYF.